Below, 12 T cell receptor beta chains from the same sample are listed, as sequenced in a study of blood T cells in healthy people across ages. A J-beta primer mix and a sample-barcoded 5' primer were used in a second PCR of roughly 6 to 11 cycles. TCRdb used MiXCR to reprocess the 5' RACE reads, holding one entry per CDR3 protein. The sample lists 850,000 to 1,100,000 distinct CDR3 sequences, more than 30% occurring once. Sequencing input: blood. Receptors were obtained from a man between 18 and 29 years old in good health.

Notes on this clonotype: One end of the junction does not line up with germline, which may come from a read error. The chain recombines TRBV20-1 with TRBJ2-3; 11 bases are a match to TRBD2. Germline CDR1 is DFQATT and CDR2 is SNEGSKA (reference sequence). The CDR3 is made up of 15 amino acids. DNA for the CDR3: TGCAGTGCTAGCCCAAGACTAGCGGGGAGAGATACGCGGTATTTT. This codes for CSASPRLAGRDTRYF.

J is TRBJ2-2 and V is TRBV24-1, with 7 bases matching TRBD1. Germline assignment: CDR1 KGHDR and CDR2 SFDVKD. The V gene end was trimmed by 5 bases and the J gene end by 3 bases; junction bases not matched to a gene: 2. This CDR3 spans 14 amino acids. The CDR3 bases are TGTGCCACCAGTGCCACAGGGGACACCGGGGAGCTGTTTTTT. As protein: CATSATGDTGELFF.

As for this clonotype: This may stem from a read error, because a much larger clone lies one nucleotide away. The rearrangement joins TRBV12-3 or TRBV12-4 to TRBJ1-1; D is ambiguous. The CDR3 is 12 residues long. The DNA for the CDR3 is TGTGCCAACAGTTTTGGGGACACTGAAGCTTTCTTT. Residues: CANSFGDTEAFF.

This clonotype was recorded many times. The V and J genes are TRBV7-2 and TRBJ1-1; D remains unclear. Germline CDR1 reads SGHTA; CDR2 reads FQGNSA. The CDR3 totals 12 residues. Trimming took 3 bases from V and 3 from J, leaving 5 bases between them. CDR3 protein: CASSFSDTEAFF. Written as DNA, the CDR3 is TGTGCCAGCAGCTTTTCGGACACTGAAGCTTTCTTT.

The chain employs TRBV20-1 and TRBJ2-3; TRBD1 matches at 8 bases. The CDR3 has 15 residues. The J segment lost 2 bases and the V segment lost 6 bases, leaving 10 bases of the junction unmatched. In germline, CDR1 is DFQATT, CDR2 SNEGSKA (reference sequence). The CDR3 region has the DNA TGCAGTGCGATCTTCGACAGGGGATTCACAGATACGCAGTATTTT. It yields the protein CSAIFDRGFTDTQYF.

The chain is built from TRBV7-9 and TRBJ2-7, with D uncertain. Near its end, the DNA agrees better with TRBJ2-4, so the J call may be wrong. CDR3 length equals 11 residues. Per the germline V gene, CDR1 is SEHNR and CDR2 is FQNEAQ (reference sequence). The CDR3 sequence is CASSSSYIQYF. CDR3 in DNA: TGTGCCAGCAGCTCTTCGTACATTCAGTACTTC.

This clonotype appeared many times. This chain uses TRBV4-1 with TRBJ1-2, with D possibly being TRBD1 (5 bases). The CDR3 sequence is 16 residues long. Germline V CDR1 and CDR2: MGHRA, YSYEKL. Trimming removed 3 bases at V and 0 bases at J, with 14 bases between. The DNA of the CDR3 is TGCGCCAGCAGCCACACCATGGACACCGCTAACTATGGCTACACCTTC. Translating gives CASSHTMDTANYGYTF.

This clonotype appeared a few times. The chain has TRBV7-2 and TRBJ2-1; D perhaps matches TRBD2 (6 bases). Per germline, CDR1 SGHTA and CDR2 FQGNSA. The CDR3 totals 17 residues. The V gene lost 6 bases and the J gene lost 6 bases, with 24 bases spanning the gap. The CDR3 DNA reads as TGTGCCAGCAGTCGGACGGGGGAGCGGGTTATGTTCAATGAGCAGTTCTTC. The encoded protein is CASSRTGERVMFNEQFF.

This clonotype appeared many times. The chain combines TRBV12-3 or TRBV12-4 with TRBJ1-1, with D hard to call. This CDR3 is 15 amino acids long. V lost 5 bases, J lost 5 bases, and 18 bases lay in between. The CDR3: CASSASVVRRTEAFF. CDR3 in DNA: TGTGCCAGCAGTGCCTCGGTGGTGAGGAGGACTGAAGCTTTCTTT.

This clonotype has a handful of counts. The CDR3 DNA is TGTGCCAGCAGCTTGACGGATGAGCAGTACTTC. Translated, it gives CASSLTDEQYF. The J gene is TRBJ2-7, the V gene TRBV5-8; D remains unclear. Germline-derived CDR1 and CDR2 are SGHTS and YDEGEE. Trimming removed 1 base at V and 7 bases at J, with 6 bases between. The CDR3 contains 11 residues.

J is TRBJ1-3 and V is TRBV7-9, with D perhaps matching TRBD1 (5 bases). The V end lost 1 base, the J end lost 1 base, and 11 bases lay between the germline ends. CDR3 length equals 16 residues. Germline V CDR1 and CDR2: SEHNR, FQNEAQ (reference sequence). The CDR3 is CASSLDGALSGNTIYF. The CDR3 DNA reads as TGTGCCAGCAGCTTAGACGGGGCCTTATCTGGAAACACCATATATTTT.

This clonotype came up a few times. The chain is built from TRBV10-3 and TRBJ1-2; D may be TRBD1 (5 bases). This CDR3 region has 18 residues. V lost 2 bases, J lost 1 base, and 20 bases lay in between. Germline CDR1 and CDR2: ENHRY and SYGVKD. Here the CDR3 DNA reads TGTGCCATCAGTGAGCCCGGGGGGGAGAATTTATATAACTATGGCTACACCTTC. This encodes CAISEPGGENLYNYGYTF.